This T cell receptor (beta chain) appears in the sequencing data of a study of early T cells in non-severe SARS-CoV-2 infection (dated by TCRdb to the early 2020s). Background for the entire study: Because TCR sequencing was done on bulk RNA from unsorted whole blood, the alpha and beta chains could not be paired.

Taken from the germline V gene, the CDR1 and CDR2 loops are KGHSH and LQKENI. The CDR3 runs 14 residues from the cysteine to the phenylalanine. CDR3 DNA only is kept here, 42 bases in frame from base 1. Trimming costs V 5 bases and J 1 base, and their ends lie 11 bases apart. Library method: 5' RACE. TCRdb lists the instrument as NextSeq 500. In the TCR library protocol, unique molecular identifiers were attached to individual cDNA molecules to correct for PCR bias and sequencing error. Sequencing covered both TCR alpha and beta chains, and within each sample the abundances of alpha and beta sequences were tightly co-correlated. From the authors' description of their analysis: Decombinator V4 was used to perform V gene, J gene and CDR3 annotation of TCR sequences. Expanded TCRs were defined as changing significantly between any two time points under a Poisson model with p below 0.0001. TCR abundances were normalised to the total number of TCRs sequenced per sample and were expressed as counts per million. TRAV1-2 paired with TRAJ12, TRAJ20 or TRAJ33 defined MAIT TCRs, while TRAV10 paired with TRAJ18 defined iNKT TCRs. VDJdb, accessed 1 November 2021, was searched for CMV, EBV and SARS-CoV-2 annotated TCRs, with TCRs annotated for multiple antigens excluded. The public reads were run again by TCRdb, first through fastp at Q25 and then through MiXCR, and only productive beta chains were kept. Each CDR3 protein appears once, grouped with its most common genes and DNA. These V and J calls are TCRdb output, not the study's own analysis. The sample table holds roughly 70,000 distinct CDR3 sequences, of which roughly 13% were seen once. 4.5% to 5.5% of the sample rests with the top ten.

Study-level results and caveats: VDJdb matching was skewed toward anti-spike CD8 responses and likely underestimated virus-specific expansions by missing private and CD4 specificities.

Set within a cohort of healthcare workers in London, UK, this nested case-control study involved weekly PCR testing of nasopharyngeal swabs along with blood sampling. Between 23 and 31 March 2020, the week of the UK lockdown, healthcare workers were enrolled and then followed up weekly for as long as 16 weeks. This clonotype appeared many times. It lacks a known antigen. The sample holds no much larger clone one base away, and base qualities are not on file. This TCR was recovered from an adult who was a healthcare worker with PCR-confirmed SARS-CoV-2 infection or an uninfected control (not recorded which). Material: whole blood. The sequence joins TRBV18 to TRBJ1-1; no confident D gene assignment can be made. The nucleotide sequence reads TGTGCCAGCTCAACCTCCGGGGAGAACACTGAAGCTTTCTTT. The translation is CASSTSGENTEAFF.